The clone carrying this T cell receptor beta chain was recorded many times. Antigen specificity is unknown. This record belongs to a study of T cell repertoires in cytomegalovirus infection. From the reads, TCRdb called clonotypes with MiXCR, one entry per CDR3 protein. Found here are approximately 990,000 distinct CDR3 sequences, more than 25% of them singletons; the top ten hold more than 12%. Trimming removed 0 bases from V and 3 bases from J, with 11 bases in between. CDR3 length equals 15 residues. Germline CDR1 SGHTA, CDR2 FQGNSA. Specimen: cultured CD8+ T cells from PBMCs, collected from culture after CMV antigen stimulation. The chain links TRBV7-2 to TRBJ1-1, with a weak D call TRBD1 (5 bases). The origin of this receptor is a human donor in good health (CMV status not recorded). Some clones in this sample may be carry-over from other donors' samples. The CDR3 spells CASSLAPGIDTEAFF. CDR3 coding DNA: TGTGCCAGCAGCTTAGCGCCAGGGATCGACACTGAAGCTTTCTTT.